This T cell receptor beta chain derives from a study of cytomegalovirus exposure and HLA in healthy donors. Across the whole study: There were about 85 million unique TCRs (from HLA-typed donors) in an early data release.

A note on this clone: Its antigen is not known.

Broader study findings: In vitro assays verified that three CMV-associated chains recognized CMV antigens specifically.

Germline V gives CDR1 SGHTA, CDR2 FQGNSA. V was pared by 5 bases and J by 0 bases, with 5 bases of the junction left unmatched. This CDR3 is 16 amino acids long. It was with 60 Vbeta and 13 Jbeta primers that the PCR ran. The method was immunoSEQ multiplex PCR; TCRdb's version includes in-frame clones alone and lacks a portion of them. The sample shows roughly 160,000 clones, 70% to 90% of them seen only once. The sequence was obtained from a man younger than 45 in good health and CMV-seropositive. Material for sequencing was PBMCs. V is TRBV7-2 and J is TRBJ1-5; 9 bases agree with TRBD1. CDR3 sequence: CASSTGTGPSNQPQHF. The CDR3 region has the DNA TGTGCCAGCAGCACCGGGACAGGGCCTAGCAATCAGCCCCAGCATTTT.